This paragraph reports one TCR beta chain. What it binds is not known. The table came from immunoSEQ multiplex PCR; TCRdb's copy has only in-frame clones and leaves some out. This table holds around 40,000 clones, 80% to 90% found once. The record originates from a study of a mutant IDH1 vaccine in newly diagnosed glioma. Study-wide background: Vaccination of patients was performed eight times, in weeks 1, 3, 5, 7, 11, 15, 19 and 23.

The time point: week 5, during vaccination. With topical imiquimod, each dose of the vaccine consisted of 300 ug of mutant IDH1 20-mer peptide. Donors had new WHO grade 3 or 4 IDH1-mutant, ATRX-lost astrocytomas. Study-level findings and limits: Apparently unrelated to pseudoprogression were changes in the top peripheral T cell clonotypes. Detectable vaccine-induced immune responses arose in about 93% of patients.

The V gene's germline CDR1 is SGHNT and CDR2 YYREEE (reference sequence). The V end lost 3 bases, the J end lost 5 bases, and 11 bases lay between the germline ends. The length of the CDR3 is 13 residues. The clonotype was recovered from a man in his forties or fifties with glioma. The sequencing used PBMCs, collected from a glioma patient whose treatment included an IDH1 peptide vaccine. The chain couples TRBV5-4 to TRBJ2-5; D not resolved. The CDR3 DNA follows: TGTGCCAGCAGCTCACCCCTCGAGGAGACCCAGTACTTC. Translating it yields CASSSPLEETQYF.